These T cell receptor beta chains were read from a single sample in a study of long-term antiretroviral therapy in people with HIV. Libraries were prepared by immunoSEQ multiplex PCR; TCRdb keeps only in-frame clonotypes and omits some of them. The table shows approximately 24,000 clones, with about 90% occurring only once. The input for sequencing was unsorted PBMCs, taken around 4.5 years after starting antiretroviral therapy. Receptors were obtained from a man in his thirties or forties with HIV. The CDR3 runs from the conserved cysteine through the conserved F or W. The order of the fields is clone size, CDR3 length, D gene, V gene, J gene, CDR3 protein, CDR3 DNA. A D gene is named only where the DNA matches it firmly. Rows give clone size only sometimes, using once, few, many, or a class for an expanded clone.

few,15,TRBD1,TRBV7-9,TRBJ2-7,CASSERLDREWEQYF,TGTGCCAGCAGCGAGCGTCTGGACAGGGAATGGGAGCAGTACTTC
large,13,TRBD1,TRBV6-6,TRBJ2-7,CASSPDRVYEQYF,TGTGCCAGCAGTCCGGACAGGGTGTACGAGCAGTACTTC
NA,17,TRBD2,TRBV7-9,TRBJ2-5,CASSSRLAGRQKETQYF,TGTGCCAGCAGCTCCCGACTAGCGGGGCGACAAAAAGAGACCCAGTACTTC
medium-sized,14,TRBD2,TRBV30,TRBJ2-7,CAWSVQSGSYEQYF,TGTGCCTGGAGTGTACAAAGCGGGAGCTACGAGCAGTACTTC
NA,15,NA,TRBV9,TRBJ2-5,CASSPMGGLQETQYF,TGTGCCAGCAGCCCTATGGGGGGACTCCAAGAGACCCAGTACTTC
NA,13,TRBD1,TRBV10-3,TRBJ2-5,CAIREGAQETQYF,TGTGCCATCAGAGAGGGGGCCCAAGAGACCCAGTACTTC
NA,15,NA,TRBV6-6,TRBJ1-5,CASHIGAVSNQPQHF,TGTGCCAGCCATATAGGGGCAGTCAGCAATCAGCCCCAGCATTTT
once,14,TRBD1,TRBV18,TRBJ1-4,CASSPDRVLEKLFF,TGTGCCAGCTCCCCGGACAGGGTTTTGGAAAAACTGTTTTTT
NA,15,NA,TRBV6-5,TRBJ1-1,CASSYPGLENTEAFF,TGTGCCAGCAGTTACCCCGGCTTAGAGAACACTGAAGCTTTCTTT
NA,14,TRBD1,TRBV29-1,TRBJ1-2,CSAGTSGTGPPATF,TGCAGCGCGGGAACCTCCGGGACAGGGCCCCCCGCCACCTTC
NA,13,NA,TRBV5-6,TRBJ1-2,CASSSQGDYGYTF,TGTGCCAGCAGCTCCCAAGGCGACTATGGCTACACCTTC
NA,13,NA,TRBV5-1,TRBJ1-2,CASSQQGGDGYTF,TGCGCCAGCAGCCAACAGGGCGGTGATGGCTACACCTTC
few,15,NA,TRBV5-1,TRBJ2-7,CASSPVPGGAYEQYF,TGCGCCAGCAGCCCCGTCCCCGGGGGTGCCTACGAGCAGTACTTC
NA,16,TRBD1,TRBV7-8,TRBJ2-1,CASSTHRGLYYNEQFF,TGTGCCAGCAGCACCCACAGGGGGCTCTATTACAATGAGCAGTTCTTC
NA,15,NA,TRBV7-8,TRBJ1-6,CASSLIEGYNSPLHF,TGTGCCAGCAGCTTAATCGAGGGCTATAATTCACCCCTCCACTTT
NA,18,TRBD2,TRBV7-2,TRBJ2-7,CASSLREGQDYPHYEQYF,TGTGCCAGCAGCTTGCGGGAGGGCCAAGACTATCCCCACTACGAGCAGTACTTC
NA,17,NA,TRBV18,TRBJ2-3,CASSPLGRGVIPDTQYF,TGTGCCAGCTCACCCTTGGGTAGAGGGGTGATTCCAGATACGCAGTATTTT
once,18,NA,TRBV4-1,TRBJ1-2,CASSQDVPPGIGDYGYTF,TGCGCCAGCAGCCAAGATGTGCCTCCAGGGATCGGGGACTATGGCTACACCTTC
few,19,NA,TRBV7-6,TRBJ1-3,CASSSHNGRLGASGNTIYF,TGTGCCAGCAGCTCCCATAACGGCAGACTTGGCGCGTCTGGAAACACCATATATTTT
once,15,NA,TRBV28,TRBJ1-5,CASSLFGLRNQPQHF,TGTGCCAGCAGTTTGTTTGGGCTGAGAAATCAGCCCCAGCATTTT
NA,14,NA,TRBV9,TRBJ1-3,CASSVGSSGNTIYF,TGTGCCAGCAGCGTGGGAAGCTCTGGAAACACCATATATTTT
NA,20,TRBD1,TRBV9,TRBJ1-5,CASSVRVLKGRTGVMQPQHF,TGTGCCAGCAGCGTAAGGGTTCTTAAGGGTAGGACAGGGGTGATGCAGCCCCAGCATTTT
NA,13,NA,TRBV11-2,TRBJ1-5,CASSLRDLGPQHF,TGTGCCAGCAGCTTAAGGGACTTGGGGCCCCAGCATTTT
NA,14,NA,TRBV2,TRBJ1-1,CASILGRGGTEAFF,TGTGCCAGCATTCTGGGTAGGGGAGGCACTGAAGCTTTCTTT
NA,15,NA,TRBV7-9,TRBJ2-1,CASSFGTGPNNEQFF,TGTGCCAGCAGCTTTGGAACAGGTCCCAACAATGAGCAGTTCTTC
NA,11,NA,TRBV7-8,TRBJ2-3,CASTEADTQYF,TGTGCCAGCACGGAGGCGGATACGCAGTATTTT
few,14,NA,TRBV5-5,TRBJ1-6,CASSLGVRNSPLHF,TGTGCCAGCAGCTTGGGGGTACGGAATTCACCCCTCCACTTT
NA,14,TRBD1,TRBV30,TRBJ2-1,CAWTPRIQGGEQFF,TGTGCCTGGACCCCGCGAATACAGGGGGGTGAGCAGTTCTTC
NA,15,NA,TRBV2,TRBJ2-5,CASSGGGGGAETQYF,TGTGCCAGCAGTGGTGGGGGAGGGGGCGCAGAGACCCAGTACTTC
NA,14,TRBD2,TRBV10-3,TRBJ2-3,CAIKGAGRTDTQYF,TGTGCCATCAAGGGAGCGGGACGCACAGATACGCAGTATTTT
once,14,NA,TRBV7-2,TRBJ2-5,CASSFRGAHETQYF,TGTGCCAGCAGCTTTCGGGGGGCCCACGAGACCCAGTACTTC
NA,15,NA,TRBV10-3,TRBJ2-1,CAISAGLGADNEQFF,TGTGCCATCAGTGCGGGGCTTGGAGCAGATAATGAGCAGTTCTTC
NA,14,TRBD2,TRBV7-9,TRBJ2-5,CASSERGAQETQYF,TGTGCCAGCAGCGAGCGGGGTGCCCAAGAGACCCAGTACTTC
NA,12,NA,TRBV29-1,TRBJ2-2,CSATSGTGELFF,TGCAGCGCAACTAGTGGGACCGGGGAGCTGTTTTTT
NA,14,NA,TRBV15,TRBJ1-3,CATSPPGGGNTIYF,TGTGCCACCAGCCCGCCCGGGGGTGGAAACACCATATATTTT
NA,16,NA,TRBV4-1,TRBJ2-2,CASSFMGGPNTGELFF,TGCGCCAGCAGCTTTATGGGGGGCCCGAACACCGGGGAGCTGTTTTTT
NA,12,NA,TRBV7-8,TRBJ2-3,CASSFFADTQYF,TGTGCCAGCAGCTTTTTTGCAGATACGCAGTATTTT
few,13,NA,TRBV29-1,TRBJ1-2,CSVGQSSNYGYTF,TGCAGCGTTGGACAGTCTTCTAACTATGGCTACACCTTC
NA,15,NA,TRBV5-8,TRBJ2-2,CASSLSHPNTGELFF,TGTGCCAGCAGCTTGAGTCACCCGAACACCGGGGAGCTGTTTTTT
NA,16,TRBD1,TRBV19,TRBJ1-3,CASSTRDRGPGNTIYF,TGTGCCAGTAGTACCAGGGACAGGGGACCTGGAAACACCATATATTTT
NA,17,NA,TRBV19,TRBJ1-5,CASSITPGTWVNQPQHF,TGTGCCAGTAGTATCACGCCAGGTACTTGGGTCAATCAGCCCCAGCATTTT
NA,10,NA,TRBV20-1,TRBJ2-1,CSAGFNEQFF,TGCAGTGCGGGGTTTAATGAGCAGTTCTTC
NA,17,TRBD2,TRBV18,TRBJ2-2,CASSPLLAGGPDGELFF,TGTGCCAGCTCACCGCTACTAGCGGGAGGGCCGGACGGGGAGCTGTTTTTT
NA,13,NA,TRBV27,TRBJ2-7,CASSLDRSYEQYF,TGTGCCAGCAGTTTAGACAGATCCTACGAGCAGTACTTC
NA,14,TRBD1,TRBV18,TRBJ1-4,CASSPTGEGEKLFF,TGTGCCAGCTCACCGACAGGGGAGGGTGAAAAACTGTTTTTT
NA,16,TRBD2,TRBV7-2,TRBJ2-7,CASSLGGRRGSYEQYF,TGTGCCAGCAGCTTAGGGGGCAGGCGGGGGAGCTACGAGCAGTACTTC
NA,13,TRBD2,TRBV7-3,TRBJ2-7,CASSAGRGAEQYF,TGTGCCAGCAGCGCAGGGAGGGGAGCCGAGCAGTACTTC